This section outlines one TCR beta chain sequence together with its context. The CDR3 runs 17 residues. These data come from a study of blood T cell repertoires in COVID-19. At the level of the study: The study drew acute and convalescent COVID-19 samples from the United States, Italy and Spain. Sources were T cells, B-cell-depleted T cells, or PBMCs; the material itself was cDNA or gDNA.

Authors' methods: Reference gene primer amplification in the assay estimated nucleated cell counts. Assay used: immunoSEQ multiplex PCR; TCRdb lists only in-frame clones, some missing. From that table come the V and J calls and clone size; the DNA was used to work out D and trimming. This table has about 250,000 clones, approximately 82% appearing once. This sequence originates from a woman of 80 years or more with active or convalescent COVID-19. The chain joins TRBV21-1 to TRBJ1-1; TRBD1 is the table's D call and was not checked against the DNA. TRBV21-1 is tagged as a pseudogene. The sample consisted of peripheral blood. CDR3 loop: CASSKGETGGMNTEAFF. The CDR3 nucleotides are TGTGCCAGCAGCAAAGGGGAGACAGGGGGGATGAACACTGAAGCTTTCTTT.